Listed here are 5 T cell receptor beta chains from one sample, sequenced in a study of beta chain features in type 1 diabetes. The investigators reverse transcribed all of the isolated RNA, so they sequenced expressed TCRB transcripts. Repertoires were generated with immunoSEQ multiplex PCR, while TCRdb's copy carries only in-frame clones and drops some. The sample yields 900,000 or so clones, about a sixth seen once. Sequencing input: naive CD4+ T cells from blood. These receptors were collected from a woman aged 18-29 years in good health.

This clone showed up just a few times. CDR3: CSVARTEAFF. CDR3 DNA sequence: TGCAGTGTTGCCCGGACTGAAGCTTTCTTT. V usage is TRBV20-1 and J usage is TRBJ1-1; D not certain. This CDR3 is 10 amino acids long. Germline CDR1 is DFQATT and CDR2 is SNEGSKA (reference sequence). Trimming took 7 bases from V and 5 from J, leaving 8 bases between them.

J is TRBJ1-3 and V is TRBV6-7; possible D gene TRBD1, 5 bases. TRBV6-7 is recorded as an ORF, its role being uncertain. The V gene lost 2 bases and the J gene lost 3 bases, with 11 bases spanning the gap. The CDR3 is 15 residues long. The DNA for the CDR3 is TGTGCCAGCAGTTACCCTGGGGACGGTGGAAACACCATATATTTT. Its protein is CASSYPGDGGNTIYF.

The V call is TRBV27, the J call TRBJ2-1; 8 nucleotides align to TRBD2. Trimming removed 6 bases from V and 2 bases from J; junction bases left unmatched: 9. The CDR3 loop spans 16 amino acids. From germline, CDR1 is MNHEY and CDR2 SMNVEV (reference sequence). CDR3 bases: TGTGCCAGCAGATCCCGGGGGGGGCGGACCTACAATGAGCAGTTCTTC. Translated, it gives CASRSRGGRTYNEQFF.

This chain connects TRBV29-1 to TRBJ1-2; D is possibly TRBD1 (6 bases). The CDR3 consists of 17 residues. Germline CDR1 reads SQVTM; CDR2 reads ANQGSEA. V was shortened by 4 bases and J by 6 bases, with 27 bases between the two germline ends. The CDR3 nucleotides read TGCAGCGTTGTGGGAGGGGGAATCGACGCTTTTGGGGATGGCTACACCTTC. It codes for CSVVGGGIDAFGDGYTF.

The V gene is TRBV18, the J gene TRBJ2-2; 10 bases are a match to TRBD2. The J segment lost 0 bases and the V segment lost 5 bases, leaving 6 bases of the junction unmatched. CDR3 length: 17 residues. CDR1 is KGHSH, CDR2 LQKENI, per germline. The CDR3 region is CASSRRTSGSNTGELFF. In DNA form, the CDR3 reads TGTGCCAGCTCAAGGAGGACTAGCGGATCGAACACCGGGGAGCTGTTTTTT.